What follows are 8 T cell receptor beta chains derived from one specimen sequenced in a study of early stage breast cancer tumors. Profiling relied on immunoSEQ multiplex PCR, and the TCRdb table lists in-frame clones only, not all of them. The sample includes around 53,000 clones, 80% to 95% of them seen just once. Sequences were obtained from blood. The receptor set was obtained from a person in their 70s with breast cancer.

The V gene is TRBV4-1, the J gene TRBJ1-3; a weak D match, TRBD1 (5 bases). Trimming stripped 0 bases from V and 0 bases from J, with 18 bases between. The V gene's germline CDR1 is MGHRA and CDR2 YSYEKL. This CDR3 contains 19 residues. The DNA for the CDR3 is TGCGCCAGCAGCCAAGATGGGGGGTTGGGGTCAGCCTCTGGAAACACCATATATTTT. This translates into CASSQDGGLGSASGNTIYF.

V usage is TRBV18 and J usage is TRBJ2-7, with D possibly TRBD1 on 6 matching bases. The CDR3 runs to 13 residues. Deletions cut 1 base from V and 5 bases from J, with 9 bases between. Germline V gives CDR1 KGHSH, CDR2 LQKENI. CDR3 residues: CASSPRAGDEQYF. The DNA for the CDR3 is TGTGCCAGCTCACCACGGGCAGGGGACGAGCAGTACTTC.

The chain uses TRBV10-2 and TRBJ2-3; D is uncertain. The V and J ends lost 3 bases and 4 bases respectively, with 14 bases between them. The V gene's germline CDR1 is WSHSY and CDR2 SAAADI. This CDR3 contains 15 residues. Here the CDR3 DNA reads TGCGCCAGCAGTGATGGAAAGAGGTTTGCAGATACGCAGTATTTT. This codes for CASSDGKRFADTQYF.

V and J are TRBV4-3 and TRBJ1-4; 8 bases align to TRBD1. CDR1 is LGHNA, CDR2 YSLEER, per germline. This CDR3 has 15 amino acids. With 4 bases clipped from V and 7 bases from J, the junction kept 8 bases outside the gene matches. The CDR3 region is CASSRDRRLFEKLFF. The CDR3 coding sequence is TGCGCCAGCAGCCGGGACAGGAGGTTATTTGAAAAACTGTTTTTT.

The chain is built from TRBV5-1 and TRBJ2-1; tentatively, D is TRBD2 (6 bases). CDR1 is SGHRS and CDR2 is YFSETQ in the germline V gene. This CDR3 contains 14 residues. V lost 7 bases to trimming and J lost 5 bases, with 16 bases between them. The CDR3 nucleotides read TGCGCCAGCGGCGGGGTATGGGGGGACAATGAGCAGTTCTTC. This gives the protein CASGGVWGDNEQFF.

The chain links TRBV30 to TRBJ2-5; perhaps TRBD1 as D (6 bases). The CDR3 consists of 12 residues. Trimming removed 4 bases from V and 2 bases from J, with 8 bases in between. From germline, CDR1 is GTSNPN and CDR2 SVGIG (reference sequence). The CDR3 here is CAWTDRQETQYF. CDR3 DNA sequence: TGTGCCTGGACAGACAGGCAAGAGACCCAGTACTTC.

This chain uses TRBV11-2 with TRBJ2-1, with 14 bases fitting TRBD2. There are 15 residues in the CDR3. V lost 5 bases to trimming and J lost 10 bases; unmatched junction nucleotides: 7. Germline loops: CDR1 SGHAT, CDR2 FQNNGV. CDR3 nucleotide sequence: TGTGCCAGCAGCGCTGGACTAGCGGGAGGTGGGGAGCAGTTCTTC. The encoded protein is CASSAGLAGGGEQFF.

The V call is TRBV30, the J call TRBJ2-7, with a tentative D call TRBD2 (7 bases). This CDR3 contains 15 residues. The germline CDR1 and CDR2 sequences are GTSNPN and SVGIG (reference sequence). V was trimmed by 5 bases and J by 4 bases, leaving 21 bases between them. CDR3 in DNA: TGTGCCTGGGAGTTACAGGGAGGGCTTGGGTACGAGCAGTACTTC. It encodes CAWELQGGLGYEQYF.